This TCR beta chain was sequenced for a study of molecular identifiers for immune sequencing clone quantification. About the study: Across replicate runs, RNA obtained from about 21,000 or 97,000 naive CD8 cells was divided into five, with four undergoing sequencing.

Comment on this clonotype: No antigen is known for it. One end of the junction does not line up with germline, which may come from a read error.

TCRdb re-derived calls from the PCR reads in MiXCR, one entry per CDR3 protein. The table records about 640,000 distinct CDR3 sequences, less than 20% of them present only once. Findings and limits, study-wide: Over 98% of effector molecules, yet under 1% of naive-cell molecules, were held by clones above 20 RNA copies. Same-barcode identical TCR molecules could make highly expanded clones look smaller than they are.

The sequence derives from a human donor in good health. Some libraries in this study had Jurkat cell RNA spiked in. The sequencing input was naive CD8+ T cells from blood, with Jurkat cell RNA spiked in. Sample subset: FACS-sorted CD8+CD4-CCR7+CD45RA+ naive T cells.

CDR3 loop: CGSGLVQPYEQYF. The CDR3 bases are TGTGGCAGCGGCTTAGTACAGCCCTACGAGCAGTACTTC. The chain recombines TRBV13 with TRBJ2-7; D might be TRBD2 (5 bases). The CDR3 is made up of 13 amino acids. Looked up from germline, CDR1 is PRHDT and CDR2 is FYEKMQ (reference sequence).